Sequencing of this TCR beta chain was carried out in a study of OX40 agonist ivuxolimab in advanced cancers. Findings and caveats of the study: CD4+ and CD8+ blood T cells expanded clonally by week 6 at 0.1 to 3.0 mg/kg.

The table came from immunoSEQ multiplex PCR; TCRdb's copy has only in-frame clones and leaves some out. Of some 83,000 clones in the sample, about 94% were seen once. As regards this clone: The antigen is not known.

The CDR3 spans 16 residues. Unmatched junction bases numbered 9, after V lost 5 bases and J lost 5 bases. Germline loops: CDR1 SGHNT, CDR2 YYREEE (reference sequence). The sample was CD4+ or CD8+ T cells sorted from blood, taken in a trial of the OX40 agonist ivuxolimab. The chain uses TRBV5-4 and TRBJ2-5; 13 positions agree with TRBD2. The clonotype was recovered from an adult with an advanced solid tumor such as melanoma, head and neck, liver or kidney cancer. In DNA, the CDR3 is TGTGCCAGCAGGACACTAGCGGGAGGGTTCGGGGAGACCCAGTACTTC. This gives the protein CASRTLAGGFGETQYF.